These T cell receptor beta chains were read from a single sample in a study of T-cell reconstitution after alpha-beta-depleted transplantation in children. TCRdb processed the PCR reads anew with MiXCR; each CDR3 protein has one entry. Of 200,000 to 300,000 distinct CDR3 sequences listed, around 25% are singletons. The sequenced sample was PBMCs, mostly from graft donor cells, obtained 360 days after TCRalphabeta/CD19-depleted stem cell transplant. The receptors were sampled from a female patient between 2 and 10 years old who had a stem cell transplant for congenital amegakaryocytic thrombocytopenia, so the T cells may come from the graft donor. Each CDR3 is given with its conserved first and last residue. The order of the fields is clone size, V gene, J gene, D gene, CDR3 protein, CDR3 DNA. A D gene is named only where the DNA matches it firmly. Rows give clone size only sometimes, using once, few, many, or a class for an expanded clone.

>.|TRBV20-1|TRBJ1-6|.
CSARDATRQGSPLHF
TGCAGTGCTAGAGACGCGACCCGTCAGGGGTCACCCCTCCACTTT
>many|TRBV21-1|TRBJ2-5|.
CASSKVRGRGPVETQYF
TGTGCCAGCAGCAAAGTGAGGGGCAGGGGGCCGGTGGAGACCCAGTACTTC
>few|TRBV27|TRBJ1-1|.
CASSLSGGVVAFF
TGTGCCAGCAGTTTATCCGGTGGAGTGGTGGCTTTCTTT
>few|TRBV5-1|TRBJ2-7|TRBD2
CASSLGTSGGLYEQYF
TGCGCCAGCAGCTTGGGGACTAGCGGGGGACTCTACGAGCAGTACTTC
>few|TRBV7-8|TRBJ2-7|.
CASSLGHSSYEQYF
TGTGCCAGCAGCCTAGGTCACAGCTCCTACGAGCAGTACTTC
>few|TRBV4-1|TRBJ1-3|.
CASSLQGGNTIYF
TGCGCCAGCAGCCTGCAGGGTGGAAACACCATATATTTT
>few|TRBV10-3|TRBJ1-5|.
CAISESNNQPQHF
TGTGCCATCAGTGAGTCAAATAATCAGCCCCAGCATTTT
>few|TRBV28|TRBJ1-5|TRBD1
CASRTGSFNQPQHF
TGTGCCAGCAGGACAGGGTCCTTCAATCAGCCCCAGCATTTT
>few|TRBV19|TRBJ2-1|.
CASSQGGRVHEQFF
TGTGCCAGTAGCCAGGGTGGAAGGGTTCATGAGCAGTTCTTC
>.|TRBV28|TRBJ2-3|.
CASSSPSTIRTDTQYF
TGTGCCAGCAGCTCCCCATCGACTATCCGCACAGATACGCAGTATTTT
>.|TRBV14|TRBJ2-7|.
CALAQGTYEQYF
TGTGCTCTTGCCCAGGGAACCTACGAGCAGTACTTC
>.|TRBV28|TRBJ2-7|.
CASSNKEQYF
TGTGCCAGCAGCAATAAGGAGCAGTACTTC
>many|TRBV2|TRBJ2-2|.
CASTEQENTGELFF
TGTGCCAGCACGGAGCAGGAAAACACCGGGGAGCTGTTTTTT
>.|TRBV6-6|TRBJ1-2|.
CASSYGTDYGYTF
TGTGCCAGCAGTTACGGAACAGACTATGGCTACACCTTC
>few|TRBV20-1|TRBJ2-7|TRBD2
CSAQGLAGGESYEQYF
TGCAGTGCTCAAGGACTAGCGGGAGGGGAGTCCTACGAGCAGTACTTC
>few|TRBV15|TRBJ1-5|TRBD1
CATSRTQGGRQPQHF
TGTGCCACCAGCAGAACACAGGGGGGAAGACAGCCCCAGCATTTT
>.|TRBV28|TRBJ2-3|TRBD2
CASSLGAGGRRDTQYF
TGTGCCAGCAGTTTGGGAGCGGGGGGGCGTAGAGATACGCAGTATTTT
>.|TRBV7-9|TRBJ2-7|.
CASSLVAGVENEQYF
TGTGCCAGCAGCTTAGTGGCAGGTGTGGAGAACGAGCAGTACTTC
>few|TRBV7-9|TRBJ1-1|.
CASSYNKNTEAFF
TGTGCCAGCAGCTATAATAAGAACACTGAAGCTTTCTTT
>few|TRBV29-1|TRBJ2-7|.
CSVLRFSSYEQYF
TGCAGCGTTCTCCGTTTTAGCTCCTACGAGCAGTACTTC
>few|TRBV20-1|TRBJ1-6|TRBD1
CSASRETGRSPLHF
TGCAGTGCTAGTAGGGAGACAGGGCGGTCACCCCTCCACTTT
>.|TRBV4-2|TRBJ1-3|.
CASSHGKGNTIYF
TGTGCCAGCAGCCACGGCAAGGGAAACACCATATATTTT
>few|TRBV6-2/TRBV6-3|TRBJ2-7|TRBD2
CASSYGLAGGFSYEQYF
TGTGCCAGCAGTTACGGACTAGCGGGAGGATTTTCCTACGAGCAGTACTTC
>.|TRBV10-3|TRBJ2-2|.
CAISARVSGSSGELFF
TGTGCCATCAGCGCCCGTGTGAGCGGGTCATCAGGGGAGCTGTTTTTT
>.|TRBV11-3|TRBJ2-2|TRBD1
CASSLDSTGSNTGELFF
TGTGCCAGCAGCTTAGATTCGACAGGGAGTAACACCGGGGAGCTGTTTTTT
>.|TRBV3-1|TRBJ2-7|.
CATTNLDEQYF
TGTGCCACCACTAACTTAGACGAGCAGTACTTC
>.|TRBV20-1|TRBJ1-5|TRBD1
CSAKGAGPTPQHF
TGCAGTGCTAAGGGGGCAGGGCCGACGCCCCAGCATTTT
>.|TRBV6-5|TRBJ2-7|TRBD2
CASSYSKAGGSYEQYF
TGTGCCAGCAGTTACTCGAAAGCGGGAGGTTCCTACGAGCAGTACTTC
>.|TRBV10-3|TRBJ1-1|TRBD1
CATEETGQVTEAFF
TGTGCCACTGAAGAGACAGGGCAGGTCACTGAAGCTTTCTTT
>many|TRBV4-1|TRBJ1-5|.
CASSQSFRVPQHF
TGCGCCAGCAGCCAATCTTTTAGGGTCCCCCAGCATTTT
>few|TRBV2|TRBJ2-5|.
CASRGAAQETQYF
TGTGCCAGCAGGGGGGCAGCCCAAGAGACCCAGTACTTC
>few|TRBV12-3/TRBV12-4|TRBJ1-1|.
CASSSLGEAFF
TGTGCCAGCAGTTCTCTCGGGGAAGCTTTCTTT
>.|TRBV4-1|TRBJ2-7|TRBD2
CASSQEKGLAGYEQYF
TGCGCCAGCAGCCAGGAAAAAGGACTAGCGGGATACGAGCAGTACTTC
>.|TRBV28|TRBJ2-2|.
CASSFRTATGELFF
TGTGCCAGCAGTTTTCGGACAGCCACCGGGGAGCTGTTTTTT
>.|TRBV28|TRBJ1-1|TRBD1
CASSLWEGDRRGTEAFF
TGTGCCAGCAGTTTATGGGAGGGGGACAGACGCGGCACTGAAGCTTTCTTT
>.|TRBV4-3|TRBJ2-2|.
CASSVIWVVTGELFF
TGCGCCAGCAGTGTCATTTGGGTGGTGACCGGGGAGCTGTTTTTT
>few|TRBV20-1|TRBJ1-1|.
CSGHWGENAEAFF
TGCAGCGGGCATTGGGGCGAAAACGCTGAAGCTTTCTTT